This T cell receptor (beta chain) was recovered during a study of OX40 agonist ivuxolimab in advanced cancers. The assay was immunoSEQ multiplex PCR, and TCRdb's table has in-frame clones only and misses some. Counted here are about 110,000 clones, around 93% occurring once; the ten biggest clones make up approximately 0.63%. Sequencing used CD4+ or CD8+ T cells sorted from blood, obtained in a trial of the OX40 agonist ivuxolimab. The TCR originated in an adult with an advanced solid tumor such as melanoma, head and neck, liver or kidney cancer.

The CDR3: CASRTSGGTYEQYF. The CDR3 DNA follows: TGTGCCAGTAGGACTAGCGGGGGCACCTACGAGCAGTACTTC. The rearrangement joins TRBV6-1 to TRBJ2-7; 13 nucleotides agree with TRBD2. CDR1 is MNHNS and CDR2 is SASEGT in the germline V gene. Trimming cost V 9 bases and J 2 bases; bases outside gene matches: 4. The CDR3 spans 14 residues.